The subject of this entry is one T cell receptor (beta chain). This clone was seen just once. What this receptor recognizes is not known. No qualities accompany the bases; no much larger clone lies one base away. Trimming removed 7 bases from V and 4 bases from J, leaving 22 bases between the germline ends. As encoded in the germline V gene, CDR1 is SGHTS while CDR2 is YDEGEE. There are 16 amino acids in the CDR3, from cysteine to phenylalanine inclusive. Here the CDR3 DNA is all that survives: 48 bases in frame from base 1. The data derive from a study of shared clonotypes between healthy human individuals (dated by TCRdb to 2020 to 2021). Broadly, across the study: Two women and three men aged 18 to 49 years were included in the cohort. For each donor, CD4 naive and CD4 memory were each run on three plates, CD8 naive on two plates, and CD8 memory on one plate. Blood TCR repertoires of about five healthy adults were deeply sequenced to estimate repertoire size and the extent of clonotype sharing between individuals. Libraries were prepared and TCR repertoires were sequenced by different laboratories using diverse techniques, in order to increase sequencing depth and limit assay-specific biases. Each donor's leukapheresis produced roughly between roughly 0.85 and 9.5 billion PBMCs. What the research found in general, with its limitations: Incomplete sequencing was indicated by rarefaction of sorted-subset datasets, despite the large sequencing depth. About 5% of naive CD4, approximately 3.7% of naive CD8, around 2.3% of memory CD4, and about 0.4% of memory CD8 clonotypes were shared across a few donors. Pairwise subsampling indicated that sequencing depth was expected to affect the degree of clonotype sharing among donors. The small number of donors limited the genetic and exposure-history diversity represented. Sampling was limited to blood, and TCR repertoires in tissue likely differ from TCR repertoires in blood. Higher generation probabilities were observed for clonotypes shared by all four sorted-subset donors than for non-shared clonotypes. Naive subsets generally had larger estimated clonotype richness than memory subsets did.

Donors were healthy HIV-negative adults with no recently reported acute infections or vaccinations. Only Caucasian adults living in Nashville, Tennessee, USA were represented among the donors. CD4+ T cells were enriched by magnetic negative selection, after which naive cells were positively selected on CD45RA and the negative fraction was taken as the memory subset. Blood was collected by leukapheresis, and PBMCs were isolated by Ficoll-Histopaque density gradient centrifugation and then cryopreserved in liquid nitrogen vapor phase. Analytical flow cytometry was used to check the purity and quantity of every magnetically sorted T cell population. From each sorted fraction, genomic DNA was isolated and quantified by UV absorbance on a Nanodrop 2000c. TCR CDR3 regions were amplified from genomic DNA by multiplex PCR using the deep immunoSEQ assay. Extracted genomic DNA from each cell subset was distributed evenly across all wells of several immunoSEQ 96-well plates, and each plate was treated as a replicate. Each replicate PCR for sorted subsets received about 220 ng genomic DNA, equal to roughly 33,000 T cell genomes. Purified libraries were quantified with a Qubit 3.0 fluorometer, sized on a Bioanalyzer 2100, and re-quantified with the KAPA Library Quantification kit. A separate single-read 150-cycle Illumina NextSeq 550 flow cell was used to sequence each immunoSEQ 96-well plate. Per the original workflow: Because the immunoSEQ output held only junctional sequences and lacked quality scores, the filtering could not match the filtering applied to full-length reads. Sequences were annotated with PyIR, a Python wrapper for IgBLAST v1.9, and V/J genes and CDR3 were assigned using IMGT germline references. Reads with weak V/J assignments (E-value above 1e-6), missing CDR3, stop codons, out-of-frame junctions, or ambiguous translated residues were removed. A V3J clonotype was defined by an identical inferred V gene, J gene, and CDR3 amino acid sequence. To compute the percentage overlap between repertoires, the number of shared unique clonotypes was divided by the size of the smaller repertoire. RTK rarefaction, the Chao1 estimator, and Recon v2.1 estimates of unobserved clonotypes were used to assess repertoire richness. For all TCRbeta clonotypes obtained by the gDNA method from several donors, generation probabilities were computed with OLGA. Imported from immuneACCESS, the table was reduced by TCRdb to in-frame sequences with V and J called. These copies leave out some clones; in studies compared against another copy, an unresolved V gene accounts for under half, and the cause of the remainder is not known. The V and J calls and the clone size are those of that table, but D and trimming were determined from the DNA. For this sample there are 1 million to 1.3 million clones; around 78% appear just once. 0.61% of the sample is taken by the ten largest.

The sequenced material came from memory CD4+ T cells from PBMCs. This specimen's cell subset or site label, per the study, means: CD45RA-negative fraction. The rearranged chain carries TRBV5-8 and TRBJ2-3, with no confidently assigned D gene. The sequence derives from a man aged 18 to 29 in good health. Some clones in this sample may be carry-over from other donors' samples. The nucleotide sequence is given as TGTGCCAGCCATCCCAACCCGAGGCAGAGAGCAGATACGCAGTATTTT. This codes for CASHPNPRQRADTQYF. Outside the CDR3, residues come from the reference TRBV5-8 and TRBJ2-3 proteins, so the full variable domain is: EAGVTQSPTHLIKTRGQQATLRCSPISGHTSVYWYQQALGLGLQFLLWYDEGEERNRGNFPPRFSGRQFPNYSSELNVNALELEDSALYLCASHPNPRQRADTQYFGPGTRLTVL.